This T cell receptor (beta chain) was identified during a study of blood T cell repertoires in COVID-19. Germline V CDR1 and CDR2: MNHEY, SMNVEV (reference sequence). Trimming took 5 bases from V and 1 from J; bases not matched to a gene: 7. The CDR3 extends over 15 amino acids. Study processing details: Amplification with reference gene primers provided the estimates of nucleated cell counts. Method: immunoSEQ multiplex PCR; TCRdb's copy keeps in-frame clones and lacks some. The DNA gave D and trimming, while V, J and clone size come from that table. The table has some 150,000 clones, 80% to 90% seen once.

Sequencing was done on a sample of peripheral blood. This TCR was sampled from a woman aged 55-69 years with COVID-19, enrolled during active disease. The chain carries TRBV27 and TRBJ1-1, with 7 bases identical to TRBD1. The CDR3 loop is CASSTRQGWNTEAFF. CDR3 in DNA: TGTGCCAGCAGTACCCGACAGGGCTGGAACACTGAAGCTTTCTTT.